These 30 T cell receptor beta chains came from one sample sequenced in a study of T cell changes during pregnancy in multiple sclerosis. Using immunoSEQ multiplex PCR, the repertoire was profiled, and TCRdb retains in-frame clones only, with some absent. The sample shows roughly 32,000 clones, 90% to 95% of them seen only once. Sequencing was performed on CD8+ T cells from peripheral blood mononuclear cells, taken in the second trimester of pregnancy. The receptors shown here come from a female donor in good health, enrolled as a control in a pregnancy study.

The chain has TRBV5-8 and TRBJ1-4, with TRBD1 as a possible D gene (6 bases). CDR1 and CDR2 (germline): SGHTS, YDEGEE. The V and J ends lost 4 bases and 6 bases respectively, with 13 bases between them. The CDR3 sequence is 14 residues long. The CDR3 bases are TGTGCCAGCAGCCCAACAGGGACCGATGAAAAACTGTTTTTT. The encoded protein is CASSPTGTDEKLFF. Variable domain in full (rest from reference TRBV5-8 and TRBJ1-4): EAGVTQSPTHLIKTRGQQATLRCSPISGHTSVYWYQQALGLGLQFLLWYDEGEERNRGNFPPRFSGRQFPNYSSELNVNALELEDSALYLCASSPTGTDEKLFFGSGTQLSVL.

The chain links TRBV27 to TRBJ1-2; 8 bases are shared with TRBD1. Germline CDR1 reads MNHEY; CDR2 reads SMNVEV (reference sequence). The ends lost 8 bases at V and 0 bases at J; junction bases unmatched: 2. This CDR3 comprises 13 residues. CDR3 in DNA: TGTGCCAGCGGGACAGGCCCTAACTATGGCTACACCTTC. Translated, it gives CASGTGPNYGYTF.

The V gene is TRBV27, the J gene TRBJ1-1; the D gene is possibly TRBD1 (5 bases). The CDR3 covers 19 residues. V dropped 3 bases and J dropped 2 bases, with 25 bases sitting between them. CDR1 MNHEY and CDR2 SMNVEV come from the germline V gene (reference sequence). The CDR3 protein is CASSFNPLTDLKFNTEAFF. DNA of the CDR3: TGTGCCAGCAGTTTTAACCCTTTGACAGACCTTAAATTTAACACTGAAGCTTTCTTT.

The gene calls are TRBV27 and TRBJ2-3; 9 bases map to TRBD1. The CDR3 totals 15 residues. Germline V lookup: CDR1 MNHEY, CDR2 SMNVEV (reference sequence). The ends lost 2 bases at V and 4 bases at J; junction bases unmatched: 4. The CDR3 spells CASSLGQGMADTQYF. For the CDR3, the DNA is TGTGCCAGCAGTTTAGGACAGGGGATGGCAGATACGCAGTATTTT.

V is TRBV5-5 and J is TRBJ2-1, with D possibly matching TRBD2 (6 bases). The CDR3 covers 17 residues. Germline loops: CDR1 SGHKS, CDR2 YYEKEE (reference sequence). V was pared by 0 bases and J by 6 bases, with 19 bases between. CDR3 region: CASSLDSWGDLSNEQFF. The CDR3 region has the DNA TGTGCCAGCAGCTTGGACAGCTGGGGGGACCTCTCCAATGAGCAGTTCTTC.

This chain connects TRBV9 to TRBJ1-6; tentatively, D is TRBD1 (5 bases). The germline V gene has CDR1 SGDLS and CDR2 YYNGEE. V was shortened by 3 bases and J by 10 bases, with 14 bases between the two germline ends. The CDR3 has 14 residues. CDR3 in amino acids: CASSAGGEGSPLHF. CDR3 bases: TGTGCCAGCAGCGCCGGGGGGGAGGGGTCACCCCTCCACTTT.

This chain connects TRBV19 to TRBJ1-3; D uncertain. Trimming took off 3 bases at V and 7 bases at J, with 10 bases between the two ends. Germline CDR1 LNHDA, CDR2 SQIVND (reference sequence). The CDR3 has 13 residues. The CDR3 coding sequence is TGTGCCAGTAGTATCCCCGATGGCAACACCATATATTTT. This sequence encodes CASSIPDGNTIYF.

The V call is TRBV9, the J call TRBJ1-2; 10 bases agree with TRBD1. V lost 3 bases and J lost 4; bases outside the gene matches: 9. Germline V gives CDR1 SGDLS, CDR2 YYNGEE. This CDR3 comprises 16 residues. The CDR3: CASSEGGTGEAYGYTF. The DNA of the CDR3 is TGTGCCAGCAGCGAGGGGGGGACAGGGGAGGCCTATGGCTACACCTTC.

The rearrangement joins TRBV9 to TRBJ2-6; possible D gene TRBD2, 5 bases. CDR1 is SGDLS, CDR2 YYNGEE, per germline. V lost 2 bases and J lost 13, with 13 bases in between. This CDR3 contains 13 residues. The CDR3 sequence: CASSVGPGTVLTF. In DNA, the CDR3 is TGTGCCAGCAGCGTTGGGCCGGGAACTGTCCTGACTTTC.

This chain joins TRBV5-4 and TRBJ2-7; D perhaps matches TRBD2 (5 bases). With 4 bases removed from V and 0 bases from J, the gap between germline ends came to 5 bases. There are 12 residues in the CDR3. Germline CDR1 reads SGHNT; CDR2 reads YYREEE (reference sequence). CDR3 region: CASSGSSYEQYF. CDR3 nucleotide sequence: TGTGCCAGCAGCGGGAGCTCCTACGAGCAGTACTTC.

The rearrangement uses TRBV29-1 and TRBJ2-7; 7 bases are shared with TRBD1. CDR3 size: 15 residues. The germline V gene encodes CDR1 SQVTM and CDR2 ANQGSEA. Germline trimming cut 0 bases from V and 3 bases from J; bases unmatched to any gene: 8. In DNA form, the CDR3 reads TGCAGCGTTGAAGACCGGGACAGTGCTAACTACGAGCAGTACTTC. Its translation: CSVEDRDSANYEQYF.

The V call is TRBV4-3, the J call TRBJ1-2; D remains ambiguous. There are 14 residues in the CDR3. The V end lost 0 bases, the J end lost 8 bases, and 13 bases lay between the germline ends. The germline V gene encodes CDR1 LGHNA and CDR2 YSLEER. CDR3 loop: CASSQDKQVRGYTF. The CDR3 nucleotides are TGCGCCAGCAGCCAAGATAAGCAGGTTCGCGGCTACACCTTC.

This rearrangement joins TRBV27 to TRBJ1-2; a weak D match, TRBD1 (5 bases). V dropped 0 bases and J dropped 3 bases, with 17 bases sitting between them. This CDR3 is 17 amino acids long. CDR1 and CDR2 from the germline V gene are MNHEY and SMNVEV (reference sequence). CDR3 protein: CASSLSGGETGYYGYTF. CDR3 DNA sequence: TGTGCCAGCAGTTTATCGGGGGGGGAAACAGGATACTATGGCTACACCTTC.

This CDR3 is CASSPRLAGARETQYF. In DNA form, the CDR3 reads TGTGCCAGCAGCCCGCGACTAGCGGGGGCGAGGGAGACCCAGTACTTC. The gene calls are TRBV14 and TRBJ2-5; TRBD2 matches at 12 bases. The germline V gene has CDR1 SGHDN and CDR2 FVKESK. The CDR3 has 16 residues. The junction had 8 bases not matched to a gene; V was cut back by 4 bases and J by 5 bases.

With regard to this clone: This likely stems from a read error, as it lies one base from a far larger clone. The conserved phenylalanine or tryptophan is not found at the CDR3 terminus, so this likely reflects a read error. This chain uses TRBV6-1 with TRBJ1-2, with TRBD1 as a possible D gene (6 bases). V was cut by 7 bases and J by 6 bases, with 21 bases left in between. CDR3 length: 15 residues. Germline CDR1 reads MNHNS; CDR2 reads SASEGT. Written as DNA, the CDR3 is TGTGCCAGCATCGTTGAGGACAGCGGCGTCAATGGCTACACCCTC. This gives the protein CASIVEDSGVNGYTL.

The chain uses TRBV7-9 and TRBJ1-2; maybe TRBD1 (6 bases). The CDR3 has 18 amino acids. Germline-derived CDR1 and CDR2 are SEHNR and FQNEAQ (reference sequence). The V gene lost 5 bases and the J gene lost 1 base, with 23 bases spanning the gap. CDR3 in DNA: TGTGCCAGCAGCCCCAGAAGGACAGAATACTACTTTAACTATGGCTACACCTTC. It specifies CASSPRRTEYYFNYGYTF.

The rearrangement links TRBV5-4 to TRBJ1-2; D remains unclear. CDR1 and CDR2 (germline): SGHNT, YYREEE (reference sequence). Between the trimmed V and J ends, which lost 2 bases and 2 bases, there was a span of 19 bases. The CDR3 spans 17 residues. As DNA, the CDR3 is TGTGCCAGCAGCTTCCTCATGGCGGCACCTTCCAACTATGGCTACACCTTC. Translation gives CASSFLMAAPSNYGYTF.

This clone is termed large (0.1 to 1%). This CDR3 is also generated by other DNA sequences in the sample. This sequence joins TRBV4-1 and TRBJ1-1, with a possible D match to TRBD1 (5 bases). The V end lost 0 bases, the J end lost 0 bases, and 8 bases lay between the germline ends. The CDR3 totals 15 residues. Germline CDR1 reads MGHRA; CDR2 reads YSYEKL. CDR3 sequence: CASSQETAMNTEAFF. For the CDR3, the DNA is TGCGCCAGCAGCCAAGAGACAGCCATGAACACTGAAGCTTTCTTT.

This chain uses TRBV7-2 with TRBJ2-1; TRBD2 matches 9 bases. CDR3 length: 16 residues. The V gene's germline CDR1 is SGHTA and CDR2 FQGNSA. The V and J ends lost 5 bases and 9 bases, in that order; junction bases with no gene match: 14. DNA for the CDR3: TGTGCCAGCAGCCCTGGGGCGGGGGGGCCTGTTAGTGAGCAGTTCTTC. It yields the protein CASSPGAGGPVSEQFF. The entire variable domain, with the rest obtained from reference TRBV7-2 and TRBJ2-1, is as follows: GAGVSQSPSNKVTEKGKDVELRCDPISGHTALYWYRQSLGQGLEFLIYFQGNSAPDKSGLPSDRFSAERTGGSVSTLTIQRTQQEDSAVYLCASSPGAGGPVSEQFFGPGTRLTVL.

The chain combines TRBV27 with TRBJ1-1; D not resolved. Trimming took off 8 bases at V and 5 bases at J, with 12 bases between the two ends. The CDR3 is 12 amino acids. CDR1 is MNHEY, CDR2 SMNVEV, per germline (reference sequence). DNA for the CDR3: TGTGCCAGCGGAGGGAGCAGGACTGAAGCTTTCTTT. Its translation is CASGGSRTEAFF.

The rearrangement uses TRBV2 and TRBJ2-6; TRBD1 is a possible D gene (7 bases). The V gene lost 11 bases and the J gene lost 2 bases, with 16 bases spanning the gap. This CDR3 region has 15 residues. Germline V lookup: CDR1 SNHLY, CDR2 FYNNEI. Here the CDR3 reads CAFGGGETGANVLTF. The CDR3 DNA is TGTGCCTTCGGAGGGGGCGAAACTGGGGCCAACGTCCTGACTTTC.

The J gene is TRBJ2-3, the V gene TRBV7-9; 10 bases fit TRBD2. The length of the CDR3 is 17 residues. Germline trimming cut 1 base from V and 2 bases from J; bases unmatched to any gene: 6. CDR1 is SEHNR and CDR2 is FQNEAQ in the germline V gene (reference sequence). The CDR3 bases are TGTGCCAGCAGCTTAGTAGCGCTAGCGGGGGCCACAGATACGCAGTATTTT. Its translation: CASSLVALAGATDTQYF.

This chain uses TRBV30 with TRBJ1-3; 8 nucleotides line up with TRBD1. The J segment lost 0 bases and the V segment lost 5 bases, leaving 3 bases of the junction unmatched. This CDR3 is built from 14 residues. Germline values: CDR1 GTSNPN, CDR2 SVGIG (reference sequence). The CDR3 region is CAWETGGSGNTIYF. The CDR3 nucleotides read TGTGCCTGGGAAACAGGGGGCTCTGGAAACACCATATATTTT.

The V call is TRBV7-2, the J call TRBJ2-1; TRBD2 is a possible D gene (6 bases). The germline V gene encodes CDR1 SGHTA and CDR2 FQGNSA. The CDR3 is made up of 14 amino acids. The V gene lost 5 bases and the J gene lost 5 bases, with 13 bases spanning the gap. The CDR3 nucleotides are TGTGCCAGCAGCCGTGGGGGGATAAACAATGAGCAGTTCTTC. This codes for CASSRGGINNEQFF.

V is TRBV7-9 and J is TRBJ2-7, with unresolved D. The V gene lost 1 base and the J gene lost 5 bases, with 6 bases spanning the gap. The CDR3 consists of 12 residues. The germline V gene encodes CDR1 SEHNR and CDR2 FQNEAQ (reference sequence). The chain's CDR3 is CASSLGEDEQYF. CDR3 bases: TGTGCCAGCAGCTTAGGTGAGGACGAGCAGTACTTC.

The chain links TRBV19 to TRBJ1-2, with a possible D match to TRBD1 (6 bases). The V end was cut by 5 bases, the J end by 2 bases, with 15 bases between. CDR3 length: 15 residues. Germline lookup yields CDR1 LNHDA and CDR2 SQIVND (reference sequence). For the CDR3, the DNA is TGTGCCAGTAGTCCAGAAACCAGGGGCAACTATGGCTACACCTTC. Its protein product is CASSPETRGNYGYTF.

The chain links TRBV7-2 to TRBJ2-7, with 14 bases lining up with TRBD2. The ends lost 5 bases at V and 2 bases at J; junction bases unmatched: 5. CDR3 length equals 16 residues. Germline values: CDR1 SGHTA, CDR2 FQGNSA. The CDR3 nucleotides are TGTGCCAGCAGCCCGGGACTAGCGGGGGCCCCCTACGAGCAGTACTTC. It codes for CASSPGLAGAPYEQYF.

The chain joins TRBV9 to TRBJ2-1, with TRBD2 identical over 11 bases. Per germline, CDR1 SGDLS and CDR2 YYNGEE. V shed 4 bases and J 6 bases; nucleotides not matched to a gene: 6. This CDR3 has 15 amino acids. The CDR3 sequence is CASSFSGGAINEQFF. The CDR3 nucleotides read TGTGCCAGCAGCTTTAGCGGGGGGGCCATCAATGAGCAGTTCTTC.

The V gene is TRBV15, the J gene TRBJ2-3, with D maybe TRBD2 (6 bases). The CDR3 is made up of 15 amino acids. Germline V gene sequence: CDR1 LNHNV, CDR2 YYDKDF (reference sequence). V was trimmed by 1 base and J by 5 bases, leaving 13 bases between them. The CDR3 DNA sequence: TGTGCCACCAGCAGAGGGGGGGAGGTAGTAGATACGCAGTATTTT. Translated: CATSRGGEVVDTQYF.

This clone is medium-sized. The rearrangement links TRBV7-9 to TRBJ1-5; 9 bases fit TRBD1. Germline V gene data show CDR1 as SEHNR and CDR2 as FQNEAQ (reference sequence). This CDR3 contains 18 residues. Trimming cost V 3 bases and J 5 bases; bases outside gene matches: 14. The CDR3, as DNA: TGTGCCAGCAGCTTTGTCGGTCCCGGGACAGGGATGGATCAGCCCCAGCATTTT. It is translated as CASSFVGPGTGMDQPQHF.